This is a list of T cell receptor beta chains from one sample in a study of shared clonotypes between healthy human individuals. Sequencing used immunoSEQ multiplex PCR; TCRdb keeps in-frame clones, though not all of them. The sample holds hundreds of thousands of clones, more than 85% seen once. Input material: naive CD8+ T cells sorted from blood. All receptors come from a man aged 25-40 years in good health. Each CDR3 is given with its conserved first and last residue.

CASSPALASQGEAFF	TRBV6-5	TRBJ1-1
CASSPSGRVREQYF	TRBV18	TRBJ2-7
CASSVGSRGANYGYTF	TRBV2	TRBJ1-2
CASRGDGELFF	TRBV2	TRBJ2-2
CASSLGGADQETQYF	TRBV5-4	TRBJ2-5
CASSFGESSYEQYF	TRBV27	TRBJ2-7
CASSLDPLGQYF	TRBV7-9	TRBJ2-7
CASRTDATGEQYF	TRBV6-1	TRBJ2-7
CAISPTPGTGELFF	TRBV10-3	TRBJ2-2
CASSPTGLQETQYF	TRBV7-3	TRBJ2-5
CASSSLGFRNYGYTF	TRBV7-2	TRBJ1-2
CASSSQPAGGSYEQYF	TRBV7-9	TRBJ2-7
CASSPIGDEAFF	TRBV4-2	TRBJ1-1
CASSATLAGVNEQFF	TRBV11-3	TRBJ2-1
CASSDSTGGYNQPQHF	TRBV25-1	TRBJ1-5
CASSLVVAGLHEQYF	TRBV7-9	TRBJ2-7
CASSSASGGFVNIQYF	TRBV28	TRBJ2-4
CASTLGTGYSNQPQHF	TRBV28	TRBJ1-5
CASSKSGNTEAFF	TRBV27	TRBJ1-1
CASSSSTGTYEQYF	TRBV5-4	TRBJ2-7
CASSPGQGGSNEQFF	TRBV13	TRBJ2-1
CASSLSGHYEQYF	TRBV7-3	TRBJ2-7
CASRVGTATNQPQHF	TRBV19	TRBJ1-5
CASSQVEGADTQYF	TRBV4-1	TRBJ2-3
CASSYYQANTGELFF	TRBV6-5	TRBJ2-2
CAWSVGAGQETQYF	TRBV30	TRBJ2-5
CASSLVAAEETQYF	TRBV7-2	TRBJ2-5
CASSSQGNNEQYF	TRBV13	TRBJ2-7
CATTSGSSYNEQFF	TRBV10-3	TRBJ2-1
CASSTTYREDDYGYTF	TRBV28	TRBJ1-2
CASSLGRGGISYNEQFF	TRBV27	TRBJ2-1
CASTLSPGQGRTGELFF	TRBV7-3	TRBJ2-2
CASGSGRGTDTQYF	TRBV4-1	TRBJ2-3
CASSLRQGAIPGELFF	TRBV7-9	TRBJ2-2
CASSLSASGAYNEQFF	TRBV5-4	TRBJ2-1
CSVEVVGRRRDSSYNEQFF	TRBV29-1	TRBJ2-1
CASRDGRGPRQETQYF	TRBV28	TRBJ2-5
CASSLSYGDSYEQYF	TRBV13	TRBJ2-7
CASSRRQGPDTQYF	TRBV7-6	TRBJ2-3
CASSAEARLNYGYTF	TRBV2	TRBJ1-2